These 12 T cell receptor beta chains share one sample of origin, sequenced in a study of cytomegalovirus exposure and HLA in healthy donors. The data were produced by immunoSEQ multiplex PCR, yet TCRdb's version contains in-frame clones alone and is incomplete. The repertoire has some 200,000 clones, around 90% of them found once; the top ten carry about 1%. Input material: PBMCs. Source of these receptors: a woman between 18 and 29 years old in good health and CMV-seronegative.

V and J are TRBV7-2 and TRBJ2-3; D possibly corresponds to TRBD1 (6 bases). CDR1 SGHTA and CDR2 FQGNSA come from the germline V gene. This CDR3 contains 14 residues. V gave up 6 bases and J gave up 1 base, with 11 bases separating them. For the CDR3, the DNA is TGTGCCAGCAGACGTGACAGGCGCACAGATACGCAGTATTTT. Translating it yields CASRRDRRTDTQYF. The full variable domain, completed using reference TRBV7-2 and TRBJ2-3, is GAGVSQSPSNKVTEKGKDVELRCDPISGHTALYWYRQSLGQGLEFLIYFQGNSAPDKSGLPSDRFSAERTGGSVSTLTIQRTQQEDSAVYLCASRRDRRTDTQYFGPGTRLTVL.

The chain carries TRBV19 and TRBJ2-2, with D hard to call. The length of the CDR3 is 12 residues. Looked up from germline, CDR1 is LNHDA and CDR2 is SQIVND (reference sequence). The V and J ends lost 4 bases and 4 bases respectively, with 4 bases between them. CDR3 DNA: TGTGCCAGTAGTAGCGGCACCGGGGAGCTGTTTTTT. Its translation is CASSSGTGELFF.

This sequence joins TRBV10-1 and TRBJ2-3; a weak D match, TRBD2 (6 bases). V was clipped by 2 bases and J by 1 base, with 10 bases between them. The CDR3 runs to 15 residues. Germline-derived CDR1 and CDR2 are WNHNN and SYGVQD (reference sequence). The DNA for the CDR3 is TGCGCCAGCAGTGAGGTCGGGGGAGGCACAGATACGCAGTATTTT. Translation gives CASSEVGGGTDTQYF.

The CDR3 loop is CASSLRLAGGTGELFF. The CDR3 region has the DNA TGTGCCAGCAGCTTAAGACTAGCGGGAGGCACCGGGGAGCTGTTTTTT. The J gene is TRBJ2-2, the V gene TRBV7-6, with 13 bases aligning to TRBD2. Germline-derived CDR1 and CDR2 are SGHVS and FNYEAQ. This CDR3 region has 16 residues. V shed 2 bases, J shed 4 bases, and the junction held 1 base outside the gene matches. Filled out from reference TRBV7-6 and TRBJ2-2, the complete variable domain reads GAGVSQSPRYKVTKRGQDVALRCDPISGHVSLYWYRQALGQGPEFLTYFNYEAQQDKSGLPNDRFSAERPEGSISTLTIQRTEQRDSAMYRCASSLRLAGGTGELFFGEGSRLTVL.

The V call is TRBV30, the J call TRBJ1-1, with D uncertain. CDR3 length equals 14 residues. In germline, CDR1 is GTSNPN, CDR2 SVGIG (reference sequence). V lost 0 bases and J 3 bases, leaving 11 bases between the germline ends. The CDR3 nucleotides read TGTGCCTGGAGTGTACGGGCGGGGTACACTGAAGCTTTCTTT. This codes for CAWSVRAGYTEAFF.

This clone was counted once. The chain employs TRBV10-3 and TRBJ2-5; the D gene is possibly TRBD2 (6 bases). This CDR3 region has 16 residues. Germline CDR1 reads ENHRY; CDR2 reads SYGVKD. V lost 1 base and J 1 base, leaving 13 bases between the germline ends. In DNA, the CDR3 is TGTGCCATCAGTGAGTGGAGGGCAGAGACCCAAGAGACCCAGTACTTC. This translates into CAISEWRAETQETQYF.

This chain joins TRBV30 and TRBJ1-1, with TRBD1 matching 10 bases. Germline loops: CDR1 GTSNPN, CDR2 SVGIG (reference sequence). The V segment lost 6 bases and the J segment 4 bases; nucleotides outside the gene matches: 8. The CDR3 totals 14 residues. Written as DNA, the CDR3 is TGTGCCTGCTACCTAGGACAGGGGGTCACTGAAGCTTTCTTT. Encoded protein: CACYLGQGVTEAFF.

This sequence joins TRBV6-5 and TRBJ2-2; D remains unclear. The CDR3 length is 14 residues. Per the germline V gene, CDR1 is MNHEY and CDR2 is SVGAGI. V dropped 0 bases and J dropped 7 bases, with 9 bases sitting between them. The CDR3 region has the DNA TGTGCCAGCAGTTACTCTAGCTCCAGCGGGGAGCTGTTTTTT. Translation gives CASSYSSSSGELFF.

The gene calls are TRBV19 and TRBJ2-7, with 7 positions matching TRBD1. CDR3 length: 12 residues. V gave up 4 bases and J gave up 13 bases; unmatched junction bases: 10. Germline CDR1 is LNHDA and CDR2 is SQIVND (reference sequence). The chain's CDR3 is CASSTGTDGYYF. CDR3 DNA: TGTGCCAGTAGTACCGGGACAGACGGGTATTACTTC.

V is TRBV2 and J is TRBJ2-1; TRBD2 agrees at 13 bases. The CDR3 runs to 15 residues. V lost 11 bases, J lost 3 bases, and 7 bases stayed unmatched. Germline V gene data show CDR1 as SNHLY and CDR2 as FYNNEI. CDR3 in amino acids: CAGTGTSGVYNEQFF. In DNA form, the CDR3 reads TGTGCCGGCACGGGGACTAGCGGGGTCTACAATGAGCAGTTCTTC.

V is TRBV11-3 and J is TRBJ2-6; no firm D call. Deletions cut 0 bases from V and 0 bases from J, with 3 bases between. Germline assignment: CDR1 SGHNT and CDR2 YENEEA. This CDR3 has 15 residues. CDR3 sequence: CASSLESSGANVLTF. The CDR3 DNA follows: TGTGCCAGCAGCTTAGAGAGCTCTGGGGCCAACGTCCTGACTTTC.

The rearrangement uses TRBV27 and TRBJ2-3, with 7 bases lining up with TRBD1. The ends lost 4 bases at V and 3 bases at J; junction bases unmatched: 10. CDR3 length equals 16 residues. Germline-derived CDR1 and CDR2 are MNHEY and SMNVEV (reference sequence). CDR3 DNA: TGTGCCAGCAGTTGGAGACAGGGTCTGGGAACAGATACGCAGTATTTT. It specifies CASSWRQGLGTDTQYF.